This T cell receptor (beta chain) is drawn from a study of Ad26.COV2.S vaccination and SARS-CoV-2 variants. Regarding the study as a whole: Spike-specific TCR breadth was greater in vaccine than placebo recipients. Recipients of vaccine and of placebo showed similar breadth of their non-spike TCR repertoires. Analyses of TCR breadth and depth may have underestimated total T cell responses. After vaccination, reports described spike-specific CD8+ and CD4+ T cell responses as showing substantial breadth.

This clone was seen once. Antigen specificity is unknown. With V trimmed by 4 bases and J by 3 bases, 5 bases remained unmatched. The CDR3 is 16 residues long. CDR1 and CDR2 (germline): LGHNA, YSLEER. The table came from immunoSEQ multiplex PCR; TCRdb's copy has only in-frame clones and leaves some out. In the table there are approximately 400,000 clones, around 92% of which are singletons. The chain recombines TRBV4-3 with TRBJ2-6; 8 bases align to TRBD1. The sequences come from peripheral blood, collected after recovery from COVID-19. The source is a human donor who had recovered from COVID-19. Here the CDR3 reads CASSPKTGDGANVLTF. CDR3 in DNA: TGCGCCAGCAGCCCGAAGACAGGGGATGGGGCCAACGTCCTGACTTTC.